This TCR beta chain is drawn from a study of cytomegalovirus exposure and HLA in healthy donors. Study at large: Roughly 80 million unique TCRs from HLA-typed donors made up an early data release.

This CDR3 has 12 amino acids. V was cut by 5 bases and J by 1 base, with 3 bases left in between. Germline lookup yields CDR1 SGHNT and CDR2 YYREEE (reference sequence). PCR was performed using 60 Vbeta and 13 Jbeta primers. Measured with immunoSEQ multiplex PCR; TCRdb has only the in-frame clones, and not every one. In the table there are about 170,000 clones, roughly 76% of which are singletons. Whole-study results and caveats: Altogether, more than 150 TCR beta chains were recorded as cytomegalovirus-associated.

Points on this clone: Its antigen is unidentified.

The V and J genes are TRBV5-4 and TRBJ2-2; no firm D call. Sequencing used PBMCs. The source is a male donor in good health and CMV-seronegative. CDR3 nucleotides: TGTGCCAGCAGTAGGAACACCGGGGAGCTGTTTTTT. This gives the protein CASSRNTGELFF.